Detailed here is one T cell receptor beta chain. The antigen is not known. The data were obtained in a study of shared clonotypes between healthy human individuals. Some clones are missing from TCRdb's copy, which holds only in-frame ones; the method was immunoSEQ multiplex PCR. This table has more than 850,000 clones, about four fifths appearing once. The CDR3 consists of 14 residues. Germline lookup yields CDR1 SGHRS and CDR2 YFSETQ. With 0 bases removed from V and 6 bases from J, the gap between germline ends came to 10 bases. General observations from the study: Among donors, the sharing of clonotypes was expected to be influenced by sequencing depth.

CD45RA-negative memory and CD45RA+ naive subsets were split from the CD4+ cells. The specimen was memory CD4+ T cells from PBMCs. Subset of the sample: CD45RA-negative fraction. The sequence was obtained from a man aged 18 to 29 in good health. Some clones in this sample may be carry-over from other donors' samples. The chain employs TRBV5-1 and TRBJ2-1; D ambiguous. In DNA form, the CDR3 reads TGCGCCAGCAGCTTGGTAGGGTTCGGCAATGAGCAGTTCTTC. Translated: CASSLVGFGNEQFF.